A selection of T cell receptor beta chains follows, all from one sample in a study of T cells in localized non-small cell lung cancer. TCRdb keeps only in-frame clones here, not all; method: immunoSEQ multiplex PCR. The repertoire holds tens of thousands of clones, with over 70% as singletons. The sequences come from PBMCs, collected before any cancer treatment. All receptors come from a man between 40 and 69 years old with stage II squamous cell lung carcinoma. CDR3s include the opening cysteine and the closing phenylalanine or tryptophan. Fields, in order: D gene, J gene, clone size, V gene, CDR3 DNA, CDR3 protein. A D gene is named only where the DNA matches it firmly. A row's size may be missing; if present it is once, few, many or a size class.

.	TRBJ2-2	.	TRBV19	TGTGCCAGTAGAACAGGGGGGGAGAACACCGGGGAGCTGTTTTTT	CASRTGGENTGELFF
TRBD1	TRBJ2-1	.	TRBV18	TGTGCCAGCTCACCACCGATCCCTAGGGGGCTCAATGAGCAGTTCTTC	CASSPPIPRGLNEQFF
TRBD2	TRBJ2-7	.	TRBV6-5	TGTGCCAGCAGTTGGGGTACTAGCGGGGGCGAGCAGTACTTC	CASSWGTSGGEQYF
.	TRBJ1-2	.	TRBV19	TGTGCCAGTAGTATAGGAAGGGCACGAGGCGGCTACACCTTC	CASSIGRARGGYTF
.	TRBJ1-2	.	TRBV30	TGTGCCTGGAGGTCCCTAGGGGTTAACTATGGCTACACCTTC	CAWRSLGVNYGYTF
.	TRBJ2-6	.	TRBV6-4	TGTGCCAGCAGAGACAGCTCTGGGGCCAACGTCCTGACTTTC	CASRDSSGANVLTF
.	TRBJ1-3	.	TRBV30	TGTGCCTGGAGTGTAGCTGGAAACACCATATATTTT	CAWSVAGNTIYF
TRBD2	TRBJ2-1	.	TRBV6-5	TGTGCCAGCAGTTTCAGCGGGGAGGAATACAATGAGCAGTTCTTC	CASSFSGEEYNEQFF
.	TRBJ2-1	.	TRBV6-1	TGTGCCAGCAGTGGAGGAAGGGGCGGGACTCCCGGGAGTGAGCAGTTCTTC	CASSGGRGGTPGSEQFF
TRBD1	TRBJ1-4	.	TRBV4-1	TGCGCCAGCAGCCAAACATCCGGGACAGTTAATGAAAAACTGTTTTTT	CASSQTSGTVNEKLFF
TRBD1	TRBJ2-7	.	TRBV25-1	TGTGCCAGCAGCACGGGACAGGGGTCTTCCGAGCAGTACTTC	CASSTGQGSSEQYF
.	TRBJ1-6	.	TRBV7-3	TGTGCCAGCAGCTTAGGACAGCCCTCCTATAATTCACCCCTCCACTTT	CASSLGQPSYNSPLHF
.	TRBJ2-7	.	TRBV6-1	TGTGCCATAGGCGACGGCTACTACGAGCAGTACTTC	CAIGDGYYEQYF
.	TRBJ2-2	.	TRBV7-3	TGTGCCAGCAGCTTACTTGGCGGGATGGAAACCGGGGAGCTGTTTTTT	CASSLLGGMETGELFF
.	TRBJ2-2	.	TRBV5-1	TGCGCCAGCAGCTTGGGGCACCTCTCCAACACCGGGGAGCTGTTTTTT	CASSLGHLSNTGELFF
.	TRBJ2-3	.	TRBV27	TGTGCCAGCAGTTTAGGCGGGCCCGATACGCAGTATTTT	CASSLGGPDTQYF
.	TRBJ1-6	few	TRBV5-6	TGTGCCAGCAGCTTGTTTGTGGAAGCCTATAATTCACCCCTCCACTTT	CASSLFVEAYNSPLHF
.	TRBJ1-6	.	TRBV6-5	TGTGCCAGCAGTTCGGGGGAACATTCACCCCTCCACTTT	CASSSGEHSPLHF
.	TRBJ1-5	.	TRBV18	TGTGCCAGCTCACTGGACGGAAATCAGCCCCAGCATTTT	CASSLDGNQPQHF
TRBD1	TRBJ1-4	.	TRBV5-1	TGCGCCAGCAGCGCTCAGGGGGCAACTAATGAAAAACTGTTTTTT	CASSAQGATNEKLFF
.	TRBJ2-7	.	TRBV5-1	TGCGCCAGCATCCCCCTGCCGGCTAGGGCACCCTACGAGCAGTACTTC	CASIPLPARAPYEQYF
TRBD1	TRBJ2-7	.	TRBV19	TGTGCCAGTAGTCTTGTGGGGACAGGGGGAGGCGAGCAGTACTTC	CASSLVGTGGGEQYF
.	TRBJ2-4	many	TRBV1	TGCACCAGCAGCCAGGCCCCTGGGACTAGCGGGAGTAGGGACTTGCCAGCCAAAAACATTCAGTACTTC	CTSSQAPGTSGSRDLPAKNIQYF
.	TRBJ1-4	.	TRBV7-9	TGTGCCAGCAGCTTAGGAGGAAGCAATGAAAAACTGTTTTTT	CASSLGGSNEKLFF
.	TRBJ1-1	.	TRBV28	TGTGCCAGCAGTGGTCGCAGGGGCCTCACTGAAGCTTTCTTT	CASSGRRGLTEAFF
.	TRBJ1-3	.	TRBV7-9	TGTGCCAGCAGCCGAGGCCCCGTACACACCATATATTTT	CASSRGPVHTIYF
.	TRBJ1-2	few	TRBV28	TGTGCCAGCAGTTCGGGTCGGCTGGATTTGGGTGGCTACACCTTC	CASSSGRLDLGGYTF
TRBD2	TRBJ2-1	.	TRBV5-1	TGCGCCAGCAGCCTGCGGGGGGACTCCCTCAATGAGCAGTTCTTC	CASSLRGDSLNEQFF